This TCR beta chain emerged from a study of T cell responses to AZD1222 COVID-19 vaccine. Study-wide points: Spike-spanning, vaccine-associated CD4 TCRs were dominant at 160-218 and 743-854. Compared with day 0, the breadth and depth of the Spike-specific TCR repertoire rose significantly after two doses of AZD1222. White British ancestry dominated among donors, who included more females, and clonal diversity was possibly underestimated. Baseline seropositivity characterized only six or seven AZD1222 recipients.

CDR1 is MNHNS, CDR2 SASEGT, per germline. The CDR3 runs to 13 residues. Trimming pared 1 base from V and 4 bases from J, leaving 7 bases between. For this clone: What it binds is unknown.

TCRdb's copy holds only in-frame clones and misses some; the assay was immunoSEQ multiplex PCR. The sample shows around 130,000 clones, 80% to 95% of them seen only once. The specimen was peripheral blood, collected 28 days after the second AZD1222 dose. The chain links TRBV6-1 to TRBJ1-2, with a tentative D call TRBD1 (5 bases). The sequence was obtained from an adult who received the AZD1222 COVID-19 vaccine. The CDR3 sequence: CASSEEGFYGYTF. In DNA, the CDR3 is TGTGCCAGCAGTGAAGAGGGGTTCTATGGCTACACCTTC.